A single sample is the source of the 27 T cell receptor beta chains below, sequenced in a study of identical twins. Using its own MiXCR run on the 5' RACE reads, TCRdb lists one record per CDR3 protein. Here the sample spans 1,800,000 or so distinct CDR3 sequences, under 35% being singletons. Material: cord blood. These receptor sequences come from a newborn girl in good health.

This clonotype was seen a few times. J is TRBJ2-4 and V is TRBV27; weak D call: TRBD1 (6 bases). Germline CDR1 MNHEY, CDR2 SMNVEV (reference sequence). This CDR3 has 15 residues. Trimming cost V 1 base and J 2 bases, with 9 bases left between them. CDR3 coding DNA: TGTGCCAGCAGTTTATTTGGGGACACCAAAAACATTCAGTACTTC. Translation: CASSLFGDTKNIQYF.

The chain combines TRBV20-1 with TRBJ1-6; D is unclear. The CDR3 consists of 12 residues. The V and J ends lost 0 bases and 8 bases respectively, with 5 bases between them. Per germline, CDR1 DFQATT and CDR2 SNEGSKA (reference sequence). This chain's CDR3 is CSARDSDSPLHF. As DNA, the CDR3 is TGCAGTGCTAGAGATTCCGATTCACCCCTCCACTTT.

J is TRBJ1-2 and V is TRBV7-9; D might be TRBD1 (5 bases). Trimming left V 2 bases short and J 8 bases short, with 6 bases between. Germline CDR1 and CDR2: SEHNR and FQNEAQ (reference sequence). The CDR3 has 11 residues. The CDR3 nucleotides read TGTGCCAGCAGCTTACGACAGGGCTACACCTTC. Protein: CASSLRQGYTF. The full variable domain, in which reference TRBV7-9 and TRBJ1-2 provide the parts outside the CDR3, is DTGVSQNPRHKITKRGQNVTFRCDPISEHNRLYWYRQTLGQGPEFLTYFQNEAQLEKSRLLSDRFSAERPKGSFSTLEIQRTEQGDSAMYLCASSLRQGYTFGSGTRLTVV.

The V call is TRBV9, the J call TRBJ1-2; the match to TRBD1 covers 8 bases. Looked up from germline, CDR1 is SGDLS and CDR2 is YYNGEE. After removal of 0 bases from V and 3 bases from J, the junction contained 4 bases not matched to a gene. CDR3 length equals 15 residues. The CDR3: CASSVEGTGHYGYTF. The CDR3 region has the DNA TGTGCCAGCAGCGTAGAAGGGACAGGACACTATGGCTACACCTTC. The variable domain in full, with the rest retrieved from reference TRBV9 and TRBJ1-2, is DSGVTQTPKHLITATGQRVTLRCSPRSGDLSVYWYQQSLDQGLQFLIQYYNGEERAKGNILERFSAQQFPDLHSELNLSSLELGDSALYFCASSVEGTGHYGYTFGSGTRLTVV.

This chain uses TRBV5-6 with TRBJ2-5; D might be TRBD1 (6 bases). Germline V gene sequence: CDR1 SGHDT, CDR2 YYEEEE. V gave up 4 bases and J gave up 2 bases, with 15 bases separating them. The CDR3 sequence is 15 residues long. CDR3: CASSQGPRAQETQYF. CDR3 sequence (DNA): TGTGCCAGCAGCCAGGGGCCTCGGGCTCAAGAGACCCAGTACTTC.

This clonotype has just a few counts. The chain joins TRBV6-1 to TRBJ1-2; D ambiguous. This CDR3 contains 13 residues. CDR1 is MNHNS, CDR2 SASEGT, per germline. The V end was cut by 1 base, the J end by 4 bases, with 7 bases between. The chain's CDR3 is CASSEVGSYGYTF. The CDR3 DNA follows: TGTGCCAGCAGTGAAGTGGGTTCCTATGGCTACACCTTC.

The V call is TRBV19, the J call TRBJ1-1; no clear D. Trimming removed 5 bases at V and 0 bases at J, with 13 bases between. The CDR3 sequence is 15 residues long. Germline CDR1 reads LNHDA; CDR2 reads SQIVND (reference sequence). The DNA of the CDR3 is TGTGCCAGTAGTCGTGGACCGATAATGAACACTGAAGCTTTCTTT. Encoded protein: CASSRGPIMNTEAFF.

V and J are TRBV27 and TRBJ1-2, with 7 nucleotides matching TRBD1. Germline V gives CDR1 MNHEY, CDR2 SMNVEV (reference sequence). CDR3 length equals 15 residues. Trimming took 4 bases from V and 1 from J; bases not matched to a gene: 6. CDR3 protein: CASSYRAGGNYGYTF. The CDR3 coding sequence is TGTGCCAGCAGTTATCGGGCAGGGGGTAACTATGGCTACACCTTC.

The gene calls are TRBV2 and TRBJ1-3, with unresolved D. Trimming left V 6 bases short and J 0 bases short, with 12 bases between. This CDR3 spans 15 amino acids. Germline CDR1 reads SNHLY; CDR2 reads FYNNEI. CDR3 sequence reads: CASSSPRFSGNTIYF. CDR3 sequence (DNA): TGTGCCAGCAGCTCACCCAGGTTCTCTGGAAACACCATATATTTT.

J is TRBJ2-7 and V is TRBV7-2; D is perhaps TRBD2 (6 bases). The better agreement between TRBJ2-5 and the DNA end casts doubt on the J call. Germline assignment: CDR1 SGHTA and CDR2 FQGNSA. The CDR3 spans 15 residues. The CDR3 DNA reads as TGTGCCAGCAGCTCCCAGGACTATCGAACGGAGACCCAGTACTTC. Residues: CASSSQDYRTETQYF.

This clonotype appeared many times. The chain links TRBV7-2 to TRBJ2-3; 11 bases line up with TRBD2. Germline loops: CDR1 SGHTA, CDR2 FQGNSA. There are 17 residues in the CDR3. V lost 7 bases, J lost 6 bases, and 15 bases stayed unmatched. In DNA form, the CDR3 reads TGTGCCAGCACCTACAGACTTGGGACTAGCGGCGCGGATACGCAGTATTTT. Translation: CASTYRLGTSGADTQYF.

This clonotype has more than one count but fewer than ten. This CDR3 reads CASSPQGSPYNEQFF. The CDR3 DNA is TGTGCCAGCAGCCCTCAAGGATCCCCTTACAATGAGCAGTTCTTC. This chain connects TRBV27 to TRBJ2-1; D not resolved. Per germline, CDR1 MNHEY and CDR2 SMNVEV (reference sequence). Between the trimmed V and J ends, which lost 6 bases and 4 bases, there was a span of 16 bases. The CDR3 covers 15 residues.

The CDR3 bases are TGTGCCAGCAGGAGGGATATCTACGAGCAGTACTTC. Translating it yields CASRRDIYEQYF. The V and J genes are TRBV6-6 and TRBJ2-7, with TRBD2 as a possible D gene (5 bases). The V gene's germline CDR1 is MNHNY and CDR2 SVGAGI (reference sequence). V was clipped by 6 bases and J by 3 bases, with 9 bases between them. This CDR3 spans 12 amino acids.

The chain recombines TRBV5-6 with TRBJ1-2; D is unresolved. V was trimmed by 1 base and J by 8 bases, leaving 9 bases between them. Per germline, CDR1 SGHDT and CDR2 YYEEEE. The CDR3 is 12 amino acids. In nucleotides, the CDR3 is TGTGCCAGCAGCTTGCGAGAAGTGGGCTACACCTTC. It encodes CASSLREVGYTF.

The chain combines TRBV6-1 with TRBJ1-1, with TRBD1 as a possible D gene (6 bases). CDR1 and CDR2 (germline): MNHNS, SASEGT. The CDR3 is 15 amino acids. Trimming removed 7 bases at V and 1 base at J, with 16 bases between. This CDR3 reads CASIHRSTGNTEAFF. The CDR3 nucleotides read TGTGCCAGCATACACAGGTCGACAGGGAACACTGAAGCTTTCTTT.

Only a few counts were recorded for this clonotype. The chain couples TRBV14 to TRBJ2-1; possibly TRBD1 or TRBD2 for D (5 bases each). Looked up from germline, CDR1 is SGHDN and CDR2 is FVKESK. This CDR3 is 16 amino acids long. With 2 bases removed from V and 6 bases from J, the gap between germline ends came to 17 bases. CDR3 sequence: CASSQPRGRDLNEQFF. The CDR3 DNA sequence: TGTGCCAGCAGCCAACCTCGAGGCCGGGACCTCAATGAGCAGTTCTTC.

The V and J genes are TRBV3-1 and TRBJ1-2, with D hard to call. The CDR3 contains 14 residues. Trimming shortened V by 0 bases and J by 8 bases, and 13 bases separated the two germline ends. Germline CDR1 is LGHDT and CDR2 is YNNKEL (reference sequence). CDR3: CASSQDTRPNGYTF. The CDR3 bases are TGTGCCAGCAGCCAAGATACAAGACCCAACGGCTACACCTTC.

The chain has TRBV5-1 and TRBJ2-1; possible D gene TRBD1, 6 bases. Trimming cost V 4 bases and J 5 bases, with 13 bases left between them. Looked up from germline, CDR1 is SGHRS and CDR2 is YFSETQ. The CDR3 covers 14 residues. The CDR3 DNA sequence: TGCGCCAGCAGCCGTAGGAACAGGGACAATGAGCAGTTCTTC. Protein: CASSRRNRDNEQFF.

Comment on this clonotype: At one end the junction does not follow the germline gene, possibly because of a read error. This chain connects TRBV27 to TRBJ2-1; D perhaps matches TRBD2 (8 bases). The germline gives CDR1 MNHEY, CDR2 SMNVEV (reference sequence). This CDR3 comprises 16 residues. This CDR3 is CASSSLGTRGGNERFF. CDR3 nucleotides: TGTGCCAGCAGTTCATTAGGGACTAGAGGGGGCAATGAGCGGTTCTTC.

The chain employs TRBV4-1 and TRBJ2-3; 9 bases map to TRBD2. Per germline, CDR1 MGHRA and CDR2 YSYEKL. The V segment lost 1 base and the J segment 3 bases; nucleotides outside the gene matches: 11. This CDR3 is built from 18 residues. The CDR3 DNA reads TGCGCCAGCAGCCAAGTAACTGGCGGGAGGGCCAGTACAGATACGCAGTATTTT. This gives the protein CASSQVTGGRASTDTQYF.

The chain couples TRBV20-1 to TRBJ1-4; D unresolved. Germline V CDR1 and CDR2: DFQATT, SNEGSKA (reference sequence). V lost 0 bases, J lost 8 bases, and 19 bases lay in between. The CDR3 totals 16 residues. CDR3: CSARDFRPIGGEKLFF. The CDR3 DNA sequence: TGCAGTGCTAGAGATTTCCGGCCAATAGGAGGGGAAAAACTGTTTTTT.

The chain uses TRBV28 and TRBJ2-7; 13 bases line up with TRBD2. Germline V gene data show CDR1 as MDHEN and CDR2 as SYDVKM. V was pared by 2 bases and J by 7 bases, with 8 bases of the junction left unmatched. This CDR3 comprises 16 residues. CDR3: CASSLGGLAGIDEQYF. The CDR3, as DNA: TGTGCCAGCAGTTTAGGGGGACTAGCGGGAATAGATGAGCAGTACTTC.

Ten or more counts support this clonotype. The chain links TRBV6-2 or TRBV6-3 to TRBJ2-4; perhaps TRBD2 as D (6 bases). Germline loops: CDR1 MNHEY, CDR2 SVGEGT. This CDR3 contains 16 residues. V shed 5 bases and J shed 2 bases, with 16 bases lying between them. The CDR3 nucleotides are TGTGCCAGCAGTCCCCCGACTAGTACACCCAAAAACATTCAGTACTTC. Translated, it gives CASSPPTSTPKNIQYF.

The CDR3 DNA reads as TGTGCCAGCAGCCAAGGGGCAGGCAGGTCTAACTATGGCTACACCTTC. Translating it yields CASSQGAGRSNYGYTF. The rearrangement uses TRBV3-1 and TRBJ1-2; unclear D gene. The CDR3 extends over 16 amino acids. Trimming shortened V by 1 base and J by 0 bases, and 12 bases separated the two germline ends. CDR1 LGHDT and CDR2 YNNKEL come from the germline V gene (reference sequence).

A few counts support this clonotype. This rearrangement joins TRBV10-3 to TRBJ2-3, with 9 bases aligning to TRBD2. V was clipped by 2 bases and J by 1 base; unmatched bases: 4. Germline assignment: CDR1 ENHRY and CDR2 SYGVKD. The length of the CDR3 is 16 residues. The CDR3 region is CAISERGGRGTDTQYF. CDR3 DNA sequence: TGTGCCATCAGTGAGAGGGGCGGGAGGGGCACAGATACGCAGTATTTT.

V gene TRBV6-6 combines with J gene TRBJ1-4, with D hard to call. The CDR3 is made up of 14 amino acids. Germline-derived CDR1 and CDR2 are MNHNY and SVGAGI (reference sequence). V lost 6 bases to trimming and J lost 7 bases, with 15 bases between them. The CDR3 coding sequence is TGTGCCAGCAGCCAATACCGGGGTGGTGAAAAACTGTTTTTT. This sequence encodes CASSQYRGGEKLFF.

This clonotype was counted only a few times. The chain links TRBV6-6 to TRBJ2-5, with 10 bases that match TRBD2. Gene TRBJ2-7 matches the end of the DNA better, so the J call may be wrong. The CDR3 is made up of 14 amino acids. Germline CDR1 and CDR2: MNHNY and SVGAGI (reference sequence). Written as DNA, the CDR3 is TGTGCCAGCAGTTACGGGCTAGCGGGAGTCGAGCAGTACTTC. Protein: CASSYGLAGVEQYF.